These 14 T cell receptor beta chains were all obtained from the same sample, sequenced in a study of blood T cell repertoires in COVID-19. Only in-frame clones appear in the TCRdb table, and some are missing; sequencing was by immunoSEQ multiplex PCR. The sample has about 66,000 clones; 86% are singletons. Sequenced sample: peripheral blood. These receptors all come from a man aged 45-65 years with active COVID-19.

The chain carries TRBV14 and TRBJ1-4, with D maybe TRBD1 (5 bases). The V gene lost 0 bases and the J gene lost 5 bases, with 13 bases spanning the gap. The CDR3 is 16 residues long. Looked up from germline, CDR1 is SGHDN and CDR2 is FVKESK. CDR3 in amino acids: CASSQDSGGRNEKLFF. The CDR3 coding sequence is TGTGCCAGCAGCCAAGATTCGGGGGGGAGGAATGAAAAACTGTTTTTT.

The chain carries TRBV6-5 and TRBJ2-1; 8 bases are a match to TRBD1. This CDR3 contains 13 residues. J gave up 8 bases and V 6 bases, and 6 bases lay outside the gene matches. The germline CDR1 and CDR2 sequences are MNHEY and SVGAGI. The CDR3: CASRPDRVYEQFF. CDR3 nucleotide sequence: TGTGCCAGCAGACCGGACAGGGTATATGAGCAGTTCTTC.

This chain connects TRBV11-2 to TRBJ2-1, with 7 bases fitting TRBD2. Germline CDR1 reads SGHAT; CDR2 reads FQNNGV. V was clipped by 5 bases and J by 5 bases; unmatched bases: 6. The CDR3 is made up of 14 amino acids. The CDR3 reads CASSVTRGDNEQFF. For the CDR3, the DNA is TGTGCCAGCAGCGTCACTCGGGGGGACAATGAGCAGTTCTTC.

The rearrangement links TRBV29-1 to TRBJ1-1; D is possibly TRBD1 (6 bases). Trimming removed 6 bases at V and 5 bases at J, with 16 bases between. The CDR3 is 13 residues long. Germline CDR1 and CDR2: SQVTM and ANQGSEA. The CDR3 here is CSVTPGVRTEAFF. CDR3 in DNA: TGCAGCGTCACACCAGGGGTACGGACTGAAGCTTTCTTT.

This clone appeared once. The CDR3 loop reads CASSQRQGPYEQFF. The CDR3 DNA sequence: TGTGCCAGCAGCCAGCGACAGGGTCCATATGAGCAGTTCTTC. V and J are TRBV3-1 (or the pseudogene TRBV3-2) and TRBJ2-1, with 7 bases matching TRBD1. Trimming removed 3 bases from V and 8 bases from J; junction bases left unmatched: 7. The CDR3 length is 14 residues. CDR1 is LGHDT and CDR2 is YNNKEL in the germline V gene (reference sequence).

The chain combines TRBV5-8 with TRBJ2-1; a weak D match, TRBD1 (5 bases). The CDR3 runs to 15 residues. The ends were cut back, 1 base at V and 0 bases at J, with 8 bases in the middle. The germline V gene has CDR1 SGHTS and CDR2 YDEGEE. In nucleotides, the CDR3 is TGTGCCAGCAGCTTGTGGGGCCGCTCCTACAATGAGCAGTTCTTC. This gives the protein CASSLWGRSYNEQFF. The complete variable domain, with remaining parts taken from reference TRBV5-8 and TRBJ2-1, reads EAGVTQSPTHLIKTRGQQATLRCSPISGHTSVYWYQQALGLGLQFLLWYDEGEERNRGNFPPRFSGRQFPNYSSELNVNALELEDSALYLCASSLWGRSYNEQFFGPGTRLTVL.

This chain connects TRBV5-6 to TRBJ2-5, with 9 positions matching TRBD1. The CDR3 spans 15 residues. Germline V gene data show CDR1 as SGHDT and CDR2 as YYEEEE. J lost 3 bases, V lost 4 bases, and 7 bases had no gene match. CDR3 loop: CASSIQGALEETQYF. CDR3 DNA: TGTGCCAGCAGCATACAGGGGGCGCTGGAAGAGACCCAGTACTTC.

This CDR3 reads CASGLSPDRGRKQPQHF. In DNA, the CDR3 is TGTGCTAGTGGTTTGTCGCCGGACAGGGGGCGAAAGCAGCCCCAGCATTTT. This chain connects TRBV12-5 to TRBJ1-5; 11 nucleotides match TRBD1. This CDR3 is 17 amino acids long. The germline gives CDR1 LGHNT, CDR2 FRNRAP. J was trimmed by 7 bases and V by 2 bases; bases with no gene match: 10. The full variable domain, in which reference TRBV12-5 and TRBJ1-5 provide the parts outside the CDR3, is DARVTQTPRHKVTEMGQEVTMRCQPILGHNTVFWYRQTMMQGLELLAYFRNRAPLDDSGMPKDRFSAEMPDATLATLKIQPSEPRDSAVYFCASGLSPDRGRKQPQHFGDGTRLSIL.

This chain uses TRBV18 with TRBJ1-5; tentatively, D is TRBD1 (5 bases). CDR1 is KGHSH and CDR2 is LQKENI in the germline V gene. CDR3 size: 14 residues. Trimming stripped 2 bases from V and 1 base from J, with 6 bases between. CDR3 DNA sequence: TGTGCCAGCTCACCAGGACAAAGCAATCAGCCCCAGCATTTT. Translated, it gives CASSPGQSNQPQHF.

The J gene is TRBJ1-2, the V gene TRBV24-1; D may be TRBD1 (6 bases). The V gene lost 6 bases and the J gene lost 4 bases, with 14 bases spanning the gap. Germline assignment: CDR1 KGHDR and CDR2 SFDVKD. The CDR3 is made up of 14 amino acids. The CDR3 spells CATSSVGQSYGYTF. CDR3 nucleotides: TGTGCCACCAGTTCAGTGGGACAATCCTATGGCTACACCTTC.

The chain couples TRBV6-1 to TRBJ1-2, with D perhaps matching TRBD1 (5 bases). V was shortened by 2 bases and J by 6 bases, with 16 bases between the two germline ends. The CDR3 sequence is 15 residues long. Germline-derived CDR1 and CDR2 are MNHNS and SASEGT. The CDR3: CASSERRREQDGYTF. CDR3 sequence (DNA): TGTGCCAGCAGTGAACGTCGGAGGGAACAGGATGGCTACACCTTC.

This clone appeared a single time. The J gene is TRBJ1-2, the V gene TRBV5-1; the D is unclear. CDR3 length equals 14 residues. Germline V lookup: CDR1 SGHRS, CDR2 YFSETQ. The V end lost 4 bases, the J end lost 2 bases, and 12 bases lay between the germline ends. The CDR3 DNA reads as TGCGCCAGCAGCCTTGCGGCAAGAAACTATGGCTACACCTTC. This translates into CASSLAARNYGYTF.

V and J are TRBV7-8 and TRBJ2-5; 7 bases are a match to TRBD1. With V trimmed by 5 bases and J by 5 bases, 11 bases remained unmatched. The CDR3 runs to 15 residues. In germline, CDR1 is SGHVS, CDR2 FQNEAQ. The CDR3 DNA reads as TGTGCCAGCAGCCCCCGGGACAGCCCGGGGGAGACCCAGTACTTC. It encodes CASSPRDSPGETQYF.

The rearrangement joins TRBV10-3 to TRBJ2-3, with TRBD2 identical over 10 bases. V was pared by 3 bases and J by 4 bases, with 10 bases of the junction left unmatched. CDR1 ENHRY and CDR2 SYGVKD come from the germline V gene. This CDR3 spans 17 amino acids. This chain's CDR3 is CAISEGKGLADADTQYF. In DNA, the CDR3 is TGTGCCATCAGTGAAGGGAAAGGACTAGCGGATGCAGATACGCAGTATTTT.